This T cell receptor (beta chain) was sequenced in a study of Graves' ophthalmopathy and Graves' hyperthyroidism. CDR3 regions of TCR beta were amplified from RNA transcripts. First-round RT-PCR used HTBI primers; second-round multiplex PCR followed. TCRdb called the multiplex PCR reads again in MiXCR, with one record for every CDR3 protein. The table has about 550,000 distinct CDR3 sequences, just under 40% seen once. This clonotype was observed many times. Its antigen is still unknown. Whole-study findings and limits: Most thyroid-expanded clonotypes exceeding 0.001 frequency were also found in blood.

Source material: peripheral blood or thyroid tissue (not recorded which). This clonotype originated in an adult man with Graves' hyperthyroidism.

This CDR3 is CASSRSGANVLTF. DNA of the CDR3: TGTGCCAGCAGTAGATCTGGGGCCAACGTCCTGACTTTC. The V call is TRBV7-3, the J call TRBJ2-6; the D is unclear. Trimming took off 6 bases at V and 1 base at J, with 4 bases between the two ends. The CDR3 length is 13 residues. Germline CDR1 and CDR2: SGHTA and FQGTGA.